These T cell receptor beta chains were read from a single sample in a study of beta chain features in type 1 diabetes. Only in-frame clones appear in the TCRdb table, and some are missing; sequencing was by immunoSEQ multiplex PCR. The sample has 350,000 to 450,000 clones, about 14% seen once. The source material was naive CD4+ T cells from blood. The receptors derive from a woman under 30 in good health. The CDR3 runs from the conserved cysteine through the conserved F or W. The D gene is left open where the match is weak. Clone size is stated in some rows and not others, as once, few, many or a class when expanded.

>NA|TRBJ2-1|few|TRBV28
NA
CASSTSFGSGISIF
>NA|TRBJ2-7|few|TRBV2
TGTGCCAGCAGCTCGGGGACAATCTCCTACGAGCAGTACTTC
CASSSGTISYEQYF
>NA|TRBJ2-7|NA|TRBV7-2
TGTGCCAGCAGCAAACGAGGGGCTGAGATAGCAGGGGTTCCCTACGAGCAGTACTTC
CASSKRGAEIAGVPYEQYF
>NA|TRBJ1-5|few|TRBV5-1
TGCGCCAGCAGCTTGTTCCCCCGGGAACAGTATAGCAATCAGCCCCAGCATTTT
CASSLFPREQYSNQPQHF
>NA|TRBJ2-1|NA|TRBV4-1
TGCGCCAGCAGCCAAGGTCCTTTCGGGACCTACAATGAGCAGTTCTTC
CASSQGPFGTYNEQFF
>NA|TRBJ2-1|few|TRBV13
TGTGCCAGCAGCTCGATTAGCTATGAGCAGTTCTTC
CASSSISYEQFF
>TRBD1|TRBJ1-1|NA|TRBV18
TGTGCCAGCTCACCCGGGACAGGGCGTGACACTGAAGCTTTCTTT
CASSPGTGRDTEAFF
>TRBD2|TRBJ2-3|few|TRBV7-2
TGTGCCAGCAGCTTAGTGGCTAGCGGGAGGATGGATACGCAGTATTTT
CASSLVASGRMDTQYF
>NA|TRBJ2-1|few|TRBV2
TGTGCCAGCCCCGAGAATGAGCAGTTCTTC
CASPENEQFF
>TRBD1|TRBJ2-7|few|TRBV15
TGTGCCACCAGCAGGAGGACAGGGACAGGCGAGCAGTACTTC
CATSRRTGTGEQYF
>NA|TRBJ2-7|NA|TRBV2
TGTGCCAGCAGTGACTGGCAGTACTACGAGCAGTACTTC
CASSDWQYYEQYF
>NA|TRBJ2-4|NA|TRBV2
TGTGCCAGCAGTGACGCGGGGAGACACATTCAGTACTTC
CASSDAGRHIQYF
>TRBD1|TRBJ2-7|NA|TRBV7-9
TGTGCCAGCTCCCGGGGACAGGAGAGCTACGAGCAGTACTTC
CASSRGQESYEQYF
>NA|TRBJ2-7|few|TRBV4-3
TGCGCCAGCAGCCGCCTACAAACAGGAACCTACGAGCAGTACTTC
CASSRLQTGTYEQYF
>TRBD2|TRBJ2-1|few|TRBV5-1
TGCGCCAGCAGTCTAGCGGGAGGGGATGCCAATGAGCAGTTCTTC
CASSLAGGDANEQFF
>NA|TRBJ1-5|few|TRBV27
TGTGCCAGCAGTCCTACAGGACAGCCCCAGCATTTT
CASSPTGQPQHF
>TRBD1|TRBJ1-1|NA|TRBV7-9
TGTGCCAGCAGCTTTATATACAGGGGCACTGAAGCTTTCTTT
CASSFIYRGTEAFF
>TRBD1|TRBJ2-1|NA|TRBV28
TGTGCCAGCAGTTCGGGACAGGTATTCCCCTACAATGAGCAGTTCTTC
CASSSGQVFPYNEQFF
>NA|TRBJ1-5|NA|TRBV7-9
TGTGCCAGCAGCGAGCAGGGTTTTCAGCCCCAGCATTTT
CASSEQGFQPQHF
>TRBD2|TRBJ2-4|few|TRBV9
TGTGCCAGCAGCGTAGCTTCGCGGGAGGGCCTCGGCATTCAGTACTTC
CASSVASREGLGIQYF
>TRBD1|TRBJ1-1|few|TRBV5-6
TGTGCCAGCAGCTGGCGGGACAGGGAGGCAGCTTTCTTT
CASSWRDREAAFF
>NA|TRBJ2-2|few|TRBV2
TGTGCCAGCACCGGACAGCTCACCGGGGAGCTGTTTTTT
CASTGQLTGELFF
>TRBD1|TRBJ2-7|few|TRBV27
TGTGCCAGCAGTTTGCTACCTTCCGGGACAGGGTTGCACGAGCAGTACTTC
CASSLLPSGTGLHEQYF
>NA|TRBJ2-7|few|TRBV19
TGTGCCAGTAGTATGGGGCACTACGACGAGCAGTACTTC
CASSMGHYDEQYF
>NA|TRBJ1-1|few|TRBV28
TGTGCCAGCAGTTATCTGGACAGTAACACTGAAGCTTTCTTT
CASSYLDSNTEAFF
>TRBD1|TRBJ2-2|NA|TRBV19
TGTGCCAGTAGTATAGAACAGGGGGCCCCCAACGGGGAGCTGTTTTTT
CASSIEQGAPNGELFF
>NA|TRBJ1-2|few|TRBV15
TGTGCCACCAGCAGAGGAGGTCAGTCCAACTATGGCTACACCTTC
CATSRGGQSNYGYTF
>NA|TRBJ2-6|few|TRBV27
TGTGCCAGCAGTCCCAGTGTGGCCAACGTCCTGACTTTC
CASSPSVANVLTF
>NA|TRBJ1-1|few|TRBV9
TGTGCCAGCAGCGTAGGGGGAGCGAACACTGAAGCTTTCTTT
CASSVGGANTEAFF
>NA|TRBJ2-5|once|TRBV4-1
TGCGCCAGCAGCCACCTACAAGAGACCCAGTACTTC
CASSHLQETQYF
>TRBD1|TRBJ1-1|NA|TRBV15
TGTGCCACCAGCAGAGACATCAGGGGGATGAACACTGAAGCTTTCTTT
CATSRDIRGMNTEAFF